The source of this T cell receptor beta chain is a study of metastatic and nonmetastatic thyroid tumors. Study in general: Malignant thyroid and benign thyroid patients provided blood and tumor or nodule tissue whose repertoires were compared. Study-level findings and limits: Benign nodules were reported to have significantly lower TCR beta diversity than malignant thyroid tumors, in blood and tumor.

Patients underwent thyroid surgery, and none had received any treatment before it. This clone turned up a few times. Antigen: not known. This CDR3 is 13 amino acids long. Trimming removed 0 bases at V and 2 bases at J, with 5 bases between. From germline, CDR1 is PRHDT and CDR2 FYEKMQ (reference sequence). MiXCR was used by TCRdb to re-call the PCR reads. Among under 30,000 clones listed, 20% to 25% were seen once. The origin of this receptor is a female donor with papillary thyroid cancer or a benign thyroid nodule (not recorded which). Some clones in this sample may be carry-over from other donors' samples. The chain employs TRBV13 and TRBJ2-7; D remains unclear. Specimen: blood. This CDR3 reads CASSLGNTYEQYF. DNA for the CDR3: TGTGCCAGCAGCTTAGGGAATACCTACGAGCAGTACTTC.